This TCR beta chain stems from a study of T-cell memory formation after mild COVID-19. Germline CDR1 SGHVS, CDR2 FQNEAQ. The CDR3 is made up of 15 amino acids. The J segment lost 0 bases and the V segment lost 4 bases, leaving 4 bases of the junction unmatched. This clonotype was seen more than once but under ten times. TCRdb called the 5' RACE reads again in MiXCR, with one record for every CDR3 protein. In the table there are some 490,000 distinct CDR3 sequences, roughly 18% of which are singletons. This chain uses TRBV7-8 with TRBJ2-7; 9 positions agree with TRBD1. Sequenced input: PBMCs or a T cell subset sorted from them (not recorded which). The clonotype was recovered from an adult woman who had mild COVID-19 (a few samples of this study predate the infection). Cell type and time point are not known. The CDR3 loop is CASSSTGGDSYEQYF. CDR3 coding DNA: TGTGCCAGCAGCTCTACAGGGGGCGACTCCTACGAGCAGTACTTC. The full variable domain, with the rest looked up from reference TRBV7-8 and TRBJ2-7, is GAGVSQSPRYKVAKRGQDVALRCDPISGHVSLFWYQQALGQGPEFLTYFQNEAQLDKSGLPSDRFFAERPEGSVSTLKIQRTQQEDSAVYLCASSSTGGDSYEQYFGPGTRLTVT.